This T cell receptor beta chain is drawn from a study of blood T cell repertoires in COVID-19. The wider study: The United States, Italy and Spain provided the acute and convalescent COVID-19 samples. PBMCs, B-cell-depleted T cells, or T cells provided the cDNA or gDNA that made up the material.

Some clones are missing from TCRdb's copy, which holds only in-frame ones; the method was immunoSEQ multiplex PCR. The table includes approximately 220,000 clones, 86% detected once. With V trimmed by 6 bases and J by 5 bases, 6 bases remained unmatched. CDR1 and CDR2 from the germline V gene are LNHDA and SQIVND (reference sequence). There are 14 residues in the CDR3. The chain is built from TRBV19 and TRBJ1-2; TRBD1 agrees at 10 bases. The sequence derives from a woman aged 40 to 55 with acute COVID-19. Sequenced sample: PBMCs or T cells enriched from blood (not recorded which). The CDR3 sequence is CASSKRDRGYGYTF. CDR3 DNA: TGTGCCAGTAGCAAACGGGACAGGGGTTATGGCTACACCTTC.